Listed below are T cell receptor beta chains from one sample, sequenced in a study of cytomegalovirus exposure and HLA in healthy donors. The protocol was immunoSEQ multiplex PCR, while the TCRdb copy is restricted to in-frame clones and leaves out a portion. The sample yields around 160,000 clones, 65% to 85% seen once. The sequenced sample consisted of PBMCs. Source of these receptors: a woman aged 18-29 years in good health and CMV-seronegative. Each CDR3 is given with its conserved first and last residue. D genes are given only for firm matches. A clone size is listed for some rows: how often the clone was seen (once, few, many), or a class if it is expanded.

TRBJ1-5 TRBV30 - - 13 TGTGCCTGGAGTGTACAGTCGGGGCAGCCCCAGCATTTT CAWSVQSGQPQHF
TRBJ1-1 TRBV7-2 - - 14 TGTGCCAGCAGCCGAGGGGGACCTAACACTGAAGCTTTCTTT CASSRGGPNTEAFF
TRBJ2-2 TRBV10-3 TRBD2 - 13 TGTGCCATCAGTGGGGGGGGCACCGGGGAGCTGTTTTTT CAISGGGTGELFF
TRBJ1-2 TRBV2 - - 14 TGTGCCAGCAGTGAAGGGGCAGGGATTGGGGGCTACACCTTC CASSEGAGIGGYTF
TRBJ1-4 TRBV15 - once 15 TGTGCCACCAGCAGACCTGTCAGAGGTGACGAAAAACTGTTTTTT CATSRPVRGDEKLFF
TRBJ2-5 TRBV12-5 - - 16 TGTGCTAGTGGTTTGATCCCTGGCGAAGGGGAAGAGACCCAGTACTTC CASGLIPGEGEETQYF
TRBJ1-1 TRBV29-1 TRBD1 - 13 TGCAGCGTAGTGCAGGGGGCGCGCACTGAAGCTTTCTTT CSVVQGARTEAFF
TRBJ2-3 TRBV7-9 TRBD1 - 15 TGTTCCAGCAGCACCGGACAGGGACACGCAGATACGCAGTATTTT CSSSTGQGHADTQYF
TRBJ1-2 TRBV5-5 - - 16 TGTGCCAGCAGACGACTTCAGGGAGGGACAATCTATGGCTACACCTTC CASRRLQGGTIYGYTF
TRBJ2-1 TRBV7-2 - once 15 TGTGCCAGCAGCTTCGCGGGGGCTACCTACAATGAGCAGTTCTTC CASSFAGATYNEQFF
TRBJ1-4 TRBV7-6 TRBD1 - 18 TGTGCCAGCAGCCCGCGGGGGGGGACAGCGGCAACTAATGAAAAACTGTTTTTT CASSPRGGTAATNEKLFF
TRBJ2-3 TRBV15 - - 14 TGTGCCACCAGCAGAGGTACGGGCACAGATACGCAGTATTTT CATSRGTGTDTQYF
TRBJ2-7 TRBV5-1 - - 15 TGCGCCAGCAGCTTGGCCAGGCGGGGCTCCTACGAGCAGTACTTC CASSLARRGSYEQYF
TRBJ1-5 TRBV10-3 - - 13 TGTGCCATCAGACAGGGTCTCAATCAGCCCCAGCATTTT CAIRQGLNQPQHF
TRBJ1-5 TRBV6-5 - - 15 TGTGCCAGCAGCTCGGACAGAACTAGCAATCAGCCCCAGCATTTT CASSSDRTSNQPQHF
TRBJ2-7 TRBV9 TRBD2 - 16 TGTGCCAGCAGCGTAGGTCCAGCGGGGGGATCCTACGAGCAGTACTTC CASSVGPAGGSYEQYF
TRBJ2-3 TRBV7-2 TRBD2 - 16 TGTGCCAGCAGCTTAGGAGTTAGCGGGGGCACAGATACGCAGTATTTT CASSLGVSGGTDTQYF
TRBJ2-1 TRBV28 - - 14 TGTGCCAGCAGCTTGGAGAGCTCCTACAATGAGCAGTTCTTC CASSLESSYNEQFF